This T cell receptor (beta chain) was obtained from a study of blood T cell repertoires in COVID-19. Profiled with immunoSEQ multiplex PCR; TCRdb holds only in-frame clones, not every one. The repertoire has about 320,000 clones, about 89% of them found once; the top ten carry around 6%. This TCR came from a young man who had recovered from COVID-19. The sequenced sample was peripheral blood.

CDR3 DNA sequence: TGTGCCAGCAGCCGACGGGTTGGAGATACGCAGTATTTT. The encoded protein is CASSRRVGDTQYF. The gene calls are TRBV11-3 and TRBJ2-3; D call uncertain. There are 13 residues in the CDR3. The germline V gene encodes CDR1 SGHNT and CDR2 YENEEA. V was shortened by 5 bases and J by 5 bases, with 11 bases between the two germline ends.